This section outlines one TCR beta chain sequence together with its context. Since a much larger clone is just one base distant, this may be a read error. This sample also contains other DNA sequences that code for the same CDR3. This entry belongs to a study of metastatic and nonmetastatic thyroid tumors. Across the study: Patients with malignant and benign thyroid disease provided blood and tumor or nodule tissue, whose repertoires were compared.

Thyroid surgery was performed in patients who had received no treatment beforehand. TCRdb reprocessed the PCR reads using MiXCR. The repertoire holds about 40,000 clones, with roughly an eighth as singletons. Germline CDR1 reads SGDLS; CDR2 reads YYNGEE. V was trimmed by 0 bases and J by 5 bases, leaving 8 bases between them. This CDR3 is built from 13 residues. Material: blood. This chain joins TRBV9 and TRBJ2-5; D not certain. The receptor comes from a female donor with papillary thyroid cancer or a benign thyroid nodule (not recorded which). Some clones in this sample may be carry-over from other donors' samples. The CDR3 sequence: CASSVDLGETQYF. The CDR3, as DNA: TGTGCCAGCAGCGTAGATCTGGGTGAGACCCAGTACTTC.